This T cell receptor (beta chain) was recovered during a study of T-cell reconstitution after alpha-beta-depleted transplantation in children. Study results and limitations: Several hundred expanded graft clones reportedly supplied alpha-beta T cells about two months after transplant.

From germline, CDR1 is MNHEY and CDR2 SVGAGI. CDR3 length equals 17 residues. Trimming removed 0 bases from V and 4 bases from J; junction bases left unmatched: 10. This clonotype was seen ten or more times. No antigen is known for it. Preparing the TCRbeta library involved the use of unique molecular identifiers. TCRdb analysed the PCR reads with MiXCR anew, one entry per CDR3 protein. The sample records about 110,000 distinct CDR3 sequences, around 6.4% being singletons. This sequence was found in a male patient aged 2 to 9 who had a stem cell transplant for acute lymphoblastic leukemia, so the T cells may come from the graft donor. The chain uses TRBV6-5 and TRBJ2-3; 7 positions agree with TRBD2. Source: PBMCs, mostly from graft donor cells, taken 360 days after TCRalphabeta/CD19-depleted stem cell transplant. The CDR3 is CASSYSGEGYMADTQYF. Here the CDR3 DNA reads TGTGCCAGCAGTTACTCCGGGGAGGGGTATATGGCAGATACGCAGTATTTT.